Each of the 7 T cell receptor beta chains below was sequenced from the same sample in a study of identical twins. TCRdb fed the 5' RACE reads into MiXCR, producing one record per CDR3 protein. Of about 520,000 distinct CDR3 sequences in the sample, approximately 22% were seen once. The sample was also reused in another study, on T cells expressing NK-cell markers.

Specimen: CD4+ T cells sorted from blood. The source of these receptors is a woman aged 18-30 years in good health.

This clonotype was detected a few times. This chain connects TRBV10-3 to TRBJ2-7; 9 bases are a match to TRBD1. V lost 10 bases, J lost 3 bases, and 1 base stayed unmatched. Per germline, CDR1 ENHRY and CDR2 SYGVKD. The CDR3 length is 11 residues. CDR3 nucleotide sequence: TGTGCCACGGGACAGGGCTACGAGCAGTACTTC. Protein product: CATGQGYEQYF.

This clonotype has only a few counts. The chain recombines TRBV6-1 with TRBJ2-7, with D perhaps given as TRBD1 or TRBD2 (5 bases each). Deletions cut 6 bases from V and 4 bases from J, with 22 bases between. The germline V gene encodes CDR1 MNHNS and CDR2 SASEGT. The CDR3 is 16 residues long. The DNA of the CDR3 is TGTGCCAGCAGCTCCGCTGGGTCAGGGAGTTGGTACGAGCAGTACTTC. This codes for CASSSAGSGSWYEQYF.

The chain has TRBV20-1 and TRBJ2-3; TRBD2 agrees at 8 bases. The CDR3 loop spans 14 amino acids. J gave up 2 bases and V 7 bases, and 8 bases lay outside the gene matches. Germline values: CDR1 DFQATT, CDR2 SNEGSKA (reference sequence). The CDR3 DNA sequence: TGCAGTGTCGGGACTAGATCTCTCACAGATACGCAGTATTTT. Translated, it gives CSVGTRSLTDTQYF.

This chain joins TRBV20-1 and TRBJ1-1, with unresolved D. The CDR3 is made up of 11 amino acids. Germline CDR1 DFQATT, CDR2 SNEGSKA (reference sequence). The CDR3 protein is CSGEMNTEAFF. CDR3 in DNA: TGCAGCGGGGAGATGAACACTGAAGCTTTCTTT.

This clonotype has more than one count but fewer than ten. The chain links TRBV12-3 or TRBV12-4 to TRBJ1-4; 10 positions match TRBD1. J was trimmed by 8 bases and V by 5 bases; bases with no gene match: 11. There are 16 residues in the CDR3. CDR3: CASSPNPGQGNEKLFF. The CDR3 DNA follows: TGTGCCAGCAGTCCGAATCCGGGACAGGGGAACGAAAAACTGTTTTTT.

The table lists this clonotype with many counts. This rearrangement joins TRBV5-1 to TRBJ2-7; 7 bases are shared with TRBD2. The CDR3 runs 14 residues. Trimming removed 7 bases from V and 4 bases from J; junction bases left unmatched: 11. CDR1 is SGHRS, CDR2 YFSETQ, per germline. CDR3 bases: TGCGCCAGCGAGAGGTCGGGAGGTCGATACGAGCAGTACTTC. Amino acids: CASERSGGRYEQYF.

This clonotype was observed a handful of times. CDR3 sequence reads: CASSQVLSRADSPLHF. CDR3 sequence (DNA): TGCGCCAGCAGCCAAGTATTAAGCCGGGCGGATTCACCCCTCCACTTT. The chain recombines TRBV4-3 with TRBJ1-6; no reliable D call. Deletions cut 1 base from V and 8 bases from J, with 15 bases between. The CDR3 extends over 16 amino acids. Germline loops: CDR1 LGHNA, CDR2 YSLEER.